This TCR beta chain derives from a study of shared clonotypes between healthy human individuals. About the study: Per donor, three plates held CD4 naive cells, three held CD4 memory, two held CD8 naive and one held CD8 memory.

Some clones are missing from TCRdb's copy, which holds only in-frame ones; the method was immunoSEQ multiplex PCR. The sample lists over a million clones, 75% occurring once. The V and J ends lost 6 bases and 7 bases respectively, with 19 bases between them. Germline loops: CDR1 SGHTA, CDR2 FQGNSA. CDR3 length equals 16 residues. The specimen was memory CD4+ T cells sorted from blood. Subset described: CD45RA-negative fraction. The chain uses TRBV7-2 and TRBJ1-6; D is unclear. This TCR came from a man between 18 and 35 years old in good health. Here the CDR3 reads CASRTAVGSGNSPLHF. The CDR3 DNA reads TGTGCCAGCAGGACCGCTGTGGGGTCGGGCAATTCACCCCTCCACTTT.